This TCR beta chain was sequenced in a study of breast tumors, draining lymph nodes, adjacent tissues. In germline, CDR1 is KGHDR, CDR2 SFDVKD. The V and J ends lost 2 bases and 0 bases respectively, with 10 bases between them. This CDR3 spans 17 amino acids. This clonotype was counted many times. No antigen is known for it. The study's findings and limits: Tumor repertoires ranked between lymph nodes and nontumor tissue in diversity, with V and J gene preferences. Tumor and nontumor repertoires were significantly more similar in luminal-like than in basal-like breast cancer. The lymph node origin of tumor T cells was framed as consistent with a hypothesis, not demonstrated. Data fit most tumor T cells coming from lymph node, expanding in tumor.

TCRdb ran MiXCR on the multiplex PCR reads and lists one entry per CDR3 protein. The data hold 30,000 to 35,000 distinct CDR3 sequences, with about 63% observed a single time. The specimen sequenced was breast tumor tissue. The chain has TRBV24-1 and TRBJ2-6; D may match TRBD1 or TRBD2 (5 bases each). The receptor's source is a female donor with breast cancer. Some clones in this sample may be carry-over from other donors' samples. This chain's CDR3 is CATSDSGRTSGANVLTF. The CDR3 coding sequence is TGTGCCACCAGTGATTCGGGGCGGACCTCTGGGGCCAACGTCCTGACTTTC.